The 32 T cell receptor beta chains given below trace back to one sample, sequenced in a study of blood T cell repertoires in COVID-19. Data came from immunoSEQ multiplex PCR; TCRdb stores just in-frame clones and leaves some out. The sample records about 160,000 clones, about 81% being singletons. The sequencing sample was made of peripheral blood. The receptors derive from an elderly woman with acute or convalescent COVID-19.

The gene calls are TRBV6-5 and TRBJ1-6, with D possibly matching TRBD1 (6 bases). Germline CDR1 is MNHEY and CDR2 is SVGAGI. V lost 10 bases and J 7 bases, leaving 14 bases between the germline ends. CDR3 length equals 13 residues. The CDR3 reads CATQGSGNSPLHF. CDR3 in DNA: TGTGCCACCCAGGGGTCGGGGAATTCACCCCTCCACTTT.

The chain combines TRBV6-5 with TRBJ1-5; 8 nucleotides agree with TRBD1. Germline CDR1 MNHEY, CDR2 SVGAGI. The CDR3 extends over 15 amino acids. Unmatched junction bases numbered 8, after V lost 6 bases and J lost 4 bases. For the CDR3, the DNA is TGTGCCAGCAGCCCAGGACAGGGCCCAAATCAGCCCCAGCATTTT. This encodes CASSPGQGPNQPQHF.

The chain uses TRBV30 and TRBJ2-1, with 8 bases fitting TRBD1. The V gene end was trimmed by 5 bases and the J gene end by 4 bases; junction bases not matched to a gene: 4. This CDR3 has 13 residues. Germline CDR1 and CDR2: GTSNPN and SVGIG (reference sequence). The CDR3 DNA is TGTGCCTGGGGACAGGGATCTTACAATGAGCAGTTCTTC. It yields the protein CAWGQGSYNEQFF.

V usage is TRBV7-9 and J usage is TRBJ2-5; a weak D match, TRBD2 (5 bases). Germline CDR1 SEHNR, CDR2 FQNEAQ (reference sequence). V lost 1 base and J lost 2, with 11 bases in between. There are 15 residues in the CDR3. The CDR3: CASSLDAGRQETQYF. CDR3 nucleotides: TGTGCCAGCAGCTTAGACGCGGGTCGGCAAGAGACCCAGTACTTC.

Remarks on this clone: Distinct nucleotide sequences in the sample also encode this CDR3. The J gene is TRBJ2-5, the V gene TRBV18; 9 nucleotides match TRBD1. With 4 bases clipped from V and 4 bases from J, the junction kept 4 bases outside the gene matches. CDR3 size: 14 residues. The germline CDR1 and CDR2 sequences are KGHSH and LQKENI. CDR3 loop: CASSLGQGGETQYF. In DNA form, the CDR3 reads TGTGCCAGCTCACTGGGACAGGGTGGAGAGACCCAGTACTTC. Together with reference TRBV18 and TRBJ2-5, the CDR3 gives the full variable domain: NAGVMQNPRHLVRRRGQEARLRCSPMKGHSHVYWYRQLPEEGLKFMVYLQKENIIDESGMPKERFSAEFPKEGPSILRIQQVVRGDSAAYFCASSLGQGGETQYFGPGTRLLVL.

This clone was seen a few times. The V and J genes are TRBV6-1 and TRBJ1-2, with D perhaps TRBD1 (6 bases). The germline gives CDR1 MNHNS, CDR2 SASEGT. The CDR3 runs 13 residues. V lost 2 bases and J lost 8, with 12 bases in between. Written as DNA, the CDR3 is TGTGCCAGCAGTGAACAGGGGTGGAAAGGCTACACCTTC. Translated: CASSEQGWKGYTF.

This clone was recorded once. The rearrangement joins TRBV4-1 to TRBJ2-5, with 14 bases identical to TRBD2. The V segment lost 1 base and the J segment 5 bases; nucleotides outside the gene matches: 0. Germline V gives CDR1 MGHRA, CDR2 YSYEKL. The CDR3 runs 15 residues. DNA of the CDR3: TGCGCCAGCAGCCAAGGGACTAGCGGGAGGGAGACCCAGTACTTC. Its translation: CASSQGTSGRETQYF.

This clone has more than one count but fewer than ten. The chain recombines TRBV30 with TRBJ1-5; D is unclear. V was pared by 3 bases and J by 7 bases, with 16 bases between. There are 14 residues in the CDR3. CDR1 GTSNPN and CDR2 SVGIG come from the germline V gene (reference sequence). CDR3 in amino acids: CAWSGGVGVQPQHF. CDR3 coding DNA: TGTGCCTGGAGCGGTGGCGTCGGGGTCCAGCCCCAGCATTTT.

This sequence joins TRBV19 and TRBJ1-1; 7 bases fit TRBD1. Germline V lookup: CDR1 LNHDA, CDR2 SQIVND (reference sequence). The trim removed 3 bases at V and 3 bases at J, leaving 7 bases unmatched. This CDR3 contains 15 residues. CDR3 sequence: CASSIWAGGYTEAFF. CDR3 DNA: TGTGCCAGTAGTATTTGGGCAGGGGGGTACACTGAAGCTTTCTTT. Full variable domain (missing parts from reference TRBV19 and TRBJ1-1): DGGITQSPKYLFRKEGQNVTLSCEQNLNHDAMYWYRQDPGQGLRLIYYSQIVNDFQKGDIAEGYSVSREKKESFPLTVTSAQKNPTAFYLCASSIWAGGYTEAFFGQGTRLTVV.

Written as DNA, the CDR3 is TGCGCCAGCAGCTTAGCAGGGACAGGGGGCGACGAAAGGCCTGGCTACACCTTC. It encodes CASSLAGTGGDERPGYTF. The chain uses TRBV5-1 and TRBJ1-2, with 12 bases aligning to TRBD1. There are 18 residues in the CDR3. V gave up 2 bases and J gave up 7 bases; unmatched junction bases: 15. The germline gives CDR1 SGHRS, CDR2 YFSETQ.

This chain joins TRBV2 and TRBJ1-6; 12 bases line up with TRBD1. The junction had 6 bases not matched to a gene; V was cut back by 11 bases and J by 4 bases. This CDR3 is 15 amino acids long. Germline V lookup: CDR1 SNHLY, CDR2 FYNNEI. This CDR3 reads CAGDRGRGYNSPLHF. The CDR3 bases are TGTGCCGGGGACAGGGGGCGCGGGTATAATTCACCCCTCCACTTT.

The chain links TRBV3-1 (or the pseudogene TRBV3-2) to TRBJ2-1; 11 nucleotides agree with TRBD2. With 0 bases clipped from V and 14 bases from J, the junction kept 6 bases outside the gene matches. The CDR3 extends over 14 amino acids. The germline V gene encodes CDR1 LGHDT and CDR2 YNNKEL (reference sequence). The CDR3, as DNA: TGTGCCAGCAGCCAAGAGGTTAGCGGGAGGGGGAAGTTCTTC. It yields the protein CASSQEVSGRGKFF.

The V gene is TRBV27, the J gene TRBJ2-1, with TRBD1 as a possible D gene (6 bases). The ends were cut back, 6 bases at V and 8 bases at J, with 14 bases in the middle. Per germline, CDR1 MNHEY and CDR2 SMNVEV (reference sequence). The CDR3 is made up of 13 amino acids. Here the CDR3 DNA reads TGTGCCAGCAGCCCCTTTACAGGGCATGAGCAGTTCTTC. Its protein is CASSPFTGHEQFF.

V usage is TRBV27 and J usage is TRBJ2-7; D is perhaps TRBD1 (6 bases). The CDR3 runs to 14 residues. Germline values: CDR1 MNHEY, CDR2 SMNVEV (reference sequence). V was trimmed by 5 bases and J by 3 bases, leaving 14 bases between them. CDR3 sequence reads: CASSPTGLIYEQYF. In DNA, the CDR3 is TGTGCCAGCAGTCCTACAGGGTTGATCTACGAGCAGTACTTC.

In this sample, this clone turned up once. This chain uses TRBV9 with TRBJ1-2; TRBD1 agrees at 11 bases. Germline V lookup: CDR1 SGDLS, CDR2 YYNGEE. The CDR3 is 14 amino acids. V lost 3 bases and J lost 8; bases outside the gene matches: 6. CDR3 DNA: TGTGCCAGCAGCGGGACAGGGGGCGTGGAGGGCTACACCTTC. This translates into CASSGTGGVEGYTF.

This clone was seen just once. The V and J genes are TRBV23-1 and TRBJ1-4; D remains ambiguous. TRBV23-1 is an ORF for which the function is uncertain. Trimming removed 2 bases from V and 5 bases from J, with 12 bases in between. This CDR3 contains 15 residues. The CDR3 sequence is CASSQKGDLNEKLFF. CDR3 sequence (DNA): TGCGCCAGCAGTCAAAAGGGAGATTTGAATGAAAAACTGTTTTTT.

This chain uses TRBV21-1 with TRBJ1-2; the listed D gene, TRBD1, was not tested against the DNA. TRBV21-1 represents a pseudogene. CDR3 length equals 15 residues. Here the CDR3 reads CASSFRTGHDYGYTF. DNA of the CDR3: TGTGCCAGCAGCTTTCGGACAGGCCACGACTATGGCTACACCTTC.

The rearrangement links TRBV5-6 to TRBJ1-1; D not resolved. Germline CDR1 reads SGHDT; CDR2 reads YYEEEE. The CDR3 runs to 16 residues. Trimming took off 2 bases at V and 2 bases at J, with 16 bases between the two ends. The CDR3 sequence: CASSFFAPRYNTEAFF. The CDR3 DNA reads TGTGCCAGCAGCTTTTTCGCGCCCAGGTACAACACTGAAGCTTTCTTT.

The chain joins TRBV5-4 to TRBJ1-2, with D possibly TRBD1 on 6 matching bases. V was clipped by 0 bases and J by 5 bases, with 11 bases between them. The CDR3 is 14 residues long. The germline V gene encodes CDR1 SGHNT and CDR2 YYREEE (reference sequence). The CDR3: CASSLAAGVYGYTF. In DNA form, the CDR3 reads TGTGCCAGCAGCTTGGCCGCAGGGGTGTATGGCTACACCTTC.

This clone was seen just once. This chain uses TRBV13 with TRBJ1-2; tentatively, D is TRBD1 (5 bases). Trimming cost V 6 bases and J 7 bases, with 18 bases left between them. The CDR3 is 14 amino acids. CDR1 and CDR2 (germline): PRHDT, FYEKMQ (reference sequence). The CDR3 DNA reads TGTGCCAGCAGACGAATGGGGGGGACTATTGGCTACACCTTC. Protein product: CASRRMGGTIGYTF.

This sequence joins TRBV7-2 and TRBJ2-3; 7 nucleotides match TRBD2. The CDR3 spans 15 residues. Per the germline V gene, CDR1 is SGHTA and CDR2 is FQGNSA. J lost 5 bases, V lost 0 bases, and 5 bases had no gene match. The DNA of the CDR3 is TGTGCCAGCAGCTTAGCGGGGGGGACCATAGATACGCAGTATTTT. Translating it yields CASSLAGGTIDTQYF.

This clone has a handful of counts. CDR3 residues: CASRPGLVLGNEQFF. CDR3 bases: TGCGCCAGCAGACCGGGACTAGTATTGGGAAATGAGCAGTTCTTC. The chain is built from TRBV4-1 and TRBJ2-1, with 8 bases matching TRBD2. The CDR3 is 15 residues long. The germline V gene encodes CDR1 MGHRA and CDR2 YSYEKL. V lost 6 bases, J lost 7 bases, and 11 bases stayed unmatched.

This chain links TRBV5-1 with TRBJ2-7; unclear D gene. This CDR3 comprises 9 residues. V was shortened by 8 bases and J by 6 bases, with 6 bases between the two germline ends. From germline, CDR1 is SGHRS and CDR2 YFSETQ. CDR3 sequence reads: CARESEQYF. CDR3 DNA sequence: TGCGCCAGGGAGTCCGAGCAGTACTTC.

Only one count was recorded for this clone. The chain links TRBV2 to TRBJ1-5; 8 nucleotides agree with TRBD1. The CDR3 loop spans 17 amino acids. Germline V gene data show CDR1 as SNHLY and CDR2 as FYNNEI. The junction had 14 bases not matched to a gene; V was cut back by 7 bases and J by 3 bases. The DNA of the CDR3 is TGTGCCAGCACGAAAAACCATCGACAGGGGACCAATCAGCCCCAGCATTTT. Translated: CASTKNHRQGTNQPQHF.

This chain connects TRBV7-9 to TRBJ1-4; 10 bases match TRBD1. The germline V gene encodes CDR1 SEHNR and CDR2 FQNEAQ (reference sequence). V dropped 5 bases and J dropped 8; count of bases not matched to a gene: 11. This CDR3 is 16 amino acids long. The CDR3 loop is CASSPSGTGDGEKLFF. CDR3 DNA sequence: TGTGCCAGCAGCCCGTCCGGGACAGGGGACGGGGAAAAACTGTTTTTT.

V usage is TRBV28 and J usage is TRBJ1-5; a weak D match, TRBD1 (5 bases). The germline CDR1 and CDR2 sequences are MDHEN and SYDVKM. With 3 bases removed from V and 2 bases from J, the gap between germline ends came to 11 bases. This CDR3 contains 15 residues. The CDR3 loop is CASSFPGDRNQPQHF. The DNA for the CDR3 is TGTGCCAGCAGTTTCCCGGGGGATCGCAATCAGCCCCAGCATTTT.

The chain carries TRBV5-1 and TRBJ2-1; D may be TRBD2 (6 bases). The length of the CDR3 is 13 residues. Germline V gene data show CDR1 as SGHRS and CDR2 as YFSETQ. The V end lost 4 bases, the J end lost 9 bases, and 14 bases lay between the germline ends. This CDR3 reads CASSPILGGEQFF. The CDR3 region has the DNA TGCGCCAGCAGCCCGATTTTGGGGGGTGAGCAGTTCTTC. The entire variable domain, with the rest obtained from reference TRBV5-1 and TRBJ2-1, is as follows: KAGVTQTPRYLIKTRGQQVTLSCSPISGHRSVSWYQQTPGQGLQFLFEYFSETQRNKGNFPGRFSGRQFSNSRSEMNVSTLELGDSALYLCASSPILGGEQFFGPGTRLTVL.

The CDR3 nucleotides read TGCGCCAGCAGCTTGGCACAGTCACCCTACGAGCAGTACTTC. Amino acids: CASSLAQSPYEQYF. This sequence joins TRBV5-1 and TRBJ2-7, with D uncertain. This CDR3 spans 14 amino acids. The V end lost 0 bases, the J end lost 2 bases, and 9 bases lay between the germline ends. Germline CDR1 reads SGHRS; CDR2 reads YFSETQ.

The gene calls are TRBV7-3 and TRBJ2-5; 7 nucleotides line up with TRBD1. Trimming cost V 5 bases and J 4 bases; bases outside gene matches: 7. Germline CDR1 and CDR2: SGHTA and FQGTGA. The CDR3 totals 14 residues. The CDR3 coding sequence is TGTGCCAGCAGCCCAAACGACAGGGTAGAGACCCAGTACTTC. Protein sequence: CASSPNDRVETQYF.

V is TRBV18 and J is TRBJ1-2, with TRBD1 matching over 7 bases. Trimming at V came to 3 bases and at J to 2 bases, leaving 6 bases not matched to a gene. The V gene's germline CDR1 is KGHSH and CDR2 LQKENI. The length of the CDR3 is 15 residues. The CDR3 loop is CASSPADRANYGYTF. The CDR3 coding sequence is TGTGCCAGCTCACCCGCAGACAGGGCGAACTATGGCTACACCTTC. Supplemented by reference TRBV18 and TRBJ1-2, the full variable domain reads NAGVMQNPRHLVRRRGQEARLRCSPMKGHSHVYWYRQLPEEGLKFMVYLQKENIIDESGMPKERFSAEFPKEGPSILRIQQVVRGDSAAYFCASSPADRANYGYTFGSGTRLTVV.

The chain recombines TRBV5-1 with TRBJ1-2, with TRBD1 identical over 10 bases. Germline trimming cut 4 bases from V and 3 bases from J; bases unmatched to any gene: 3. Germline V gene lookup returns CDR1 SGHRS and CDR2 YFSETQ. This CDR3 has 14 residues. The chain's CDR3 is CASSSGTGDYGYTF. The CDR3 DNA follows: TGCGCCAGCAGCAGCGGGACAGGGGACTATGGCTACACCTTC. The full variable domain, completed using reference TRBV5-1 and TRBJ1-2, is KAGVTQTPRYLIKTRGQQVTLSCSPISGHRSVSWYQQTPGQGLQFLFEYFSETQRNKGNFPGRFSGRQFSNSRSEMNVSTLELGDSALYLCASSSGTGDYGYTFGSGTRLTVV.

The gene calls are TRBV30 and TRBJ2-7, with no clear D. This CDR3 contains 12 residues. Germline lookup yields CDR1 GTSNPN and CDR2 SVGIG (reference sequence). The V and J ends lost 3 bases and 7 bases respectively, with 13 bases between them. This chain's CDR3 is CAWSDSRWEQYF. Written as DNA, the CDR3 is TGTGCCTGGAGCGACTCTAGGTGGGAGCAGTACTTC.